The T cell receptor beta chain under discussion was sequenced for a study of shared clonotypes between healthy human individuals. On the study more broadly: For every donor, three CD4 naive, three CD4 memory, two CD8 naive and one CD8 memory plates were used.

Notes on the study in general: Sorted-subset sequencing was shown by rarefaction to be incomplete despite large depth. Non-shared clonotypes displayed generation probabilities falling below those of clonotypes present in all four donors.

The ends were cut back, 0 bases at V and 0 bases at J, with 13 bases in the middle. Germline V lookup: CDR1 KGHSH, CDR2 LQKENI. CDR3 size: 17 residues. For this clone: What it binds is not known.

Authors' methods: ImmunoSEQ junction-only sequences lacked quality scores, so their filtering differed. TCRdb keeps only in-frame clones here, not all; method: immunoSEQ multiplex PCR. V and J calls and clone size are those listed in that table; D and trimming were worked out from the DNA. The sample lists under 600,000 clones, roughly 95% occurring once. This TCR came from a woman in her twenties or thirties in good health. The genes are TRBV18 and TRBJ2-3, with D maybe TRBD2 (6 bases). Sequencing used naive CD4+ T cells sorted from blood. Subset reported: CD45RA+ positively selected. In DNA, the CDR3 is TGTGCCAGCTCACCACCGTTAGGGGAGGTTAGCACAGATACGCAGTATTTT. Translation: CASSPPLGEVSTDTQYF.